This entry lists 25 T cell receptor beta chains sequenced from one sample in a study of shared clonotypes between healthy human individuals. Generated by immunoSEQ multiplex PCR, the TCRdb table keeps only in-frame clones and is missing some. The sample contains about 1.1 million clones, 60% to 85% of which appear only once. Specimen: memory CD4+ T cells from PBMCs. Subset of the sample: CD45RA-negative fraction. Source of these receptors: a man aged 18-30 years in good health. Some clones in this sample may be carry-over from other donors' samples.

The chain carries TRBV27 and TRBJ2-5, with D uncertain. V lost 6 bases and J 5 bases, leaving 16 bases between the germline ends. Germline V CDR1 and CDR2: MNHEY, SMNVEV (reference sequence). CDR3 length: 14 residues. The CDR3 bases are TGTGCCAGCAGCCGACGGGCCATCGGGGAGACCCAGTACTTC. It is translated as CASSRRAIGETQYF.

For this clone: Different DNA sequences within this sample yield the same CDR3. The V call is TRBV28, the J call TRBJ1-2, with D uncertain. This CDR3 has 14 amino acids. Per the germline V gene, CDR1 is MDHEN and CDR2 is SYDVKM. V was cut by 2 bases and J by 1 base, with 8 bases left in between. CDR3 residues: CASSLIAGNYGYTF. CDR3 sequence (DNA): TGTGCCAGCAGTTTAATCGCGGGTAACTATGGCTACACCTTC.

CDR3 loop: CASSLAGQVLGANVLTF. DNA for the CDR3: TGTGCCAGCAGCTTGGCCGGGCAGGTTCTTGGGGCCAACGTCCTGACTTTC. The chain employs TRBV5-5 and TRBJ2-6; D is unresolved. The CDR3 sequence is 17 residues long. Germline loops: CDR1 SGHKS, CDR2 YYEKEE (reference sequence). Trimming left V 0 bases short and J 3 bases short, with 13 bases between.

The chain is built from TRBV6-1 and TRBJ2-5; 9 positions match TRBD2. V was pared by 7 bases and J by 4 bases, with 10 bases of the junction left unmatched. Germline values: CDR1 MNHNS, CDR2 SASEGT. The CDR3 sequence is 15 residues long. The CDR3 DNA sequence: TGTGCCAGCACCCAGGGTAGCGGGGGAGGAGAGACCCAGTACTTC. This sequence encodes CASTQGSGGGETQYF.

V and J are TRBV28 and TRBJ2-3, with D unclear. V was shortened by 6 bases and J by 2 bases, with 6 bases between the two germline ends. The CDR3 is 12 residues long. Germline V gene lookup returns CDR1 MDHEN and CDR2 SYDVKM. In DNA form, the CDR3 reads TGTGCCAGCAGGGACCACACAGATACGCAGTATTTT. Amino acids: CASRDHTDTQYF.

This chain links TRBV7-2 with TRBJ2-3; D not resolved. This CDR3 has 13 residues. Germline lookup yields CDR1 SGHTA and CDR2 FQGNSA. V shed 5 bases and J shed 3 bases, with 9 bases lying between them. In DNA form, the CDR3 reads TGTGCCAGCAGCCCTTTAGGTACAGATACGCAGTATTTT. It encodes CASSPLGTDTQYF.

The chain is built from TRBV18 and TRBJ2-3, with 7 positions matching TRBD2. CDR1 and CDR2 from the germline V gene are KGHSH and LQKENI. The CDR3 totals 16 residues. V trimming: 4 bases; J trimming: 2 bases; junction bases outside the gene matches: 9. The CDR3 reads CASSRTGGDPTDTQYF. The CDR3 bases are TGTGCCAGCTCACGAACGGGGGGAGACCCCACAGATACGCAGTATTTT.

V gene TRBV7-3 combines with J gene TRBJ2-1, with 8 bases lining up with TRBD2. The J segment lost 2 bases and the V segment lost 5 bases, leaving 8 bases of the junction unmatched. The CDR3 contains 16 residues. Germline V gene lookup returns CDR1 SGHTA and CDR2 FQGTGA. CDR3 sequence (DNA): TGTGCCAGCAGCCTCGCCGGGACTAGAGCCTACAATGAGCAGTTCTTC. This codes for CASSLAGTRAYNEQFF.

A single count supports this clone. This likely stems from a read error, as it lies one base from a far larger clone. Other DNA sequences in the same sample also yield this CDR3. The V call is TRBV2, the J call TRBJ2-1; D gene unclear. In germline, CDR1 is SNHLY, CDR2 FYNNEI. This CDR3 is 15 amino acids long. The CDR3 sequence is CASSEGGWAYNEQFF. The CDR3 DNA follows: TGTGCCAGCAGTGAGGGTGGCTGGGCCTACAATGAGCAATTCTTC.

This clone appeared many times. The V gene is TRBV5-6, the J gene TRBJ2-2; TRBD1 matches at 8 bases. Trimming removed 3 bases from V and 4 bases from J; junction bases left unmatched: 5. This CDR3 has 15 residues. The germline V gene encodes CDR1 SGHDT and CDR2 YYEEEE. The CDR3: CASSSSDRATGELFF. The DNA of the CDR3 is TGTGCCAGCAGCTCATCGGACAGGGCCACCGGGGAGCTGTTTTTT.

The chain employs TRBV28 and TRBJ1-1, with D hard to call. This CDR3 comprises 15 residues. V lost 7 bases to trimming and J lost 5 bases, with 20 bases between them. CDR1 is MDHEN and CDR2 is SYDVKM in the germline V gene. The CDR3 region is CASTSLGGGFTEAFF. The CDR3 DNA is TGTGCCAGCACCTCCCTGGGTGGAGGATTTACTGAAGCTTTCTTT.

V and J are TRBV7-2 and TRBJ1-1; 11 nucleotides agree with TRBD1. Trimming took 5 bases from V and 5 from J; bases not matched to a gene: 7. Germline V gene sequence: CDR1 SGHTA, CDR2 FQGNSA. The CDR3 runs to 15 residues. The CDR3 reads CASSRYGQGATEAFF. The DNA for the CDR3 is TGTGCCAGCAGCCGCTACGGACAGGGGGCGACTGAAGCTTTCTTT. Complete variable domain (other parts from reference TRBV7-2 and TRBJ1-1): GAGVSQSPSNKVTEKGKDVELRCDPISGHTALYWYRQSLGQGLEFLIYFQGNSAPDKSGLPSDRFSAERTGGSVSTLTIQRTQQEDSAVYLCASSRYGQGATEAFFGQGTRLTVV.

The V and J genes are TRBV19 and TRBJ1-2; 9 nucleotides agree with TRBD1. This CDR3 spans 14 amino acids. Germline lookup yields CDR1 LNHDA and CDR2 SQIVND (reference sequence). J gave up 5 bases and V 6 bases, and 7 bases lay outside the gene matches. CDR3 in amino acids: CASRGPGQGYGYTF. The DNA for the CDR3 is TGTGCCAGTAGGGGTCCGGGACAGGGATATGGCTACACCTTC.

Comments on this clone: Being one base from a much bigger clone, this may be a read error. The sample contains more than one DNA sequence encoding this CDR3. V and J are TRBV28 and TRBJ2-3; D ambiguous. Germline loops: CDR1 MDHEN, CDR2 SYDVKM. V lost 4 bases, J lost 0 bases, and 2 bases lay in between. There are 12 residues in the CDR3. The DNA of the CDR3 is TGTGCCAGCAGTTATAGCACAGATACGCAGTATTTT. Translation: CASSYSTDTQYF.

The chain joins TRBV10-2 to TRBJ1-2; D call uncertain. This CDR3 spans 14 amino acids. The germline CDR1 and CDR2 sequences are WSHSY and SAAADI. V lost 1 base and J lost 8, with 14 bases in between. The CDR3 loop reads CASSEFRARQGYTF. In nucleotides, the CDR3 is TGCGCCAGCAGTGAGTTTAGGGCCAGGCAAGGCTACACCTTC.

The CDR3 is CASGFSGGRSYGYTF. CDR3 coding DNA: TGTGCTAGTGGTTTTTCAGGGGGGAGAAGCTATGGCTACACCTTC. V usage is TRBV12-5 and J usage is TRBJ1-2; 7 positions match TRBD1. Germline values: CDR1 LGHNT, CDR2 FRNRAP. The CDR3 has 15 amino acids. The V gene end was trimmed by 3 bases and the J gene end by 4 bases; junction bases not matched to a gene: 8. Using reference TRBV12-5 and TRBJ1-2 for the parts outside the CDR3, the full variable domain is DARVTQTPRHKVTEMGQEVTMRCQPILGHNTVFWYRQTMMQGLELLAYFRNRAPLDDSGMPKDRFSAEMPDATLATLKIQPSEPRDSAVYFCASGFSGGRSYGYTFGSGTRLTVV.

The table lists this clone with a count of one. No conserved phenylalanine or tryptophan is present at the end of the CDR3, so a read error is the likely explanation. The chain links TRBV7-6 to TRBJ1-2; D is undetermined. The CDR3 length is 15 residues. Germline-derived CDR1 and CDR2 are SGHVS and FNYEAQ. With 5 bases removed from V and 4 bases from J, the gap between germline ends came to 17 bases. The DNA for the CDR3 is TGTGCCAGCAGCGCCAACCGGGCCGCGCCCTATGGCTACACCTGC. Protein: CASSANRAAPYGYTC.

This CDR3 is CASSVLPNRGETQYF. CDR3 in DNA: TGTGCCAGCAGCGTGTTGCCGAACCGGGGGGAGACCCAGTACTTC. The chain joins TRBV9 to TRBJ2-5; tentative D call: TRBD2 (6 bases). V was shortened by 2 bases and J by 5 bases, with 16 bases between the two germline ends. The germline CDR1 and CDR2 sequences are SGDLS and YYNGEE. This CDR3 is built from 15 residues.

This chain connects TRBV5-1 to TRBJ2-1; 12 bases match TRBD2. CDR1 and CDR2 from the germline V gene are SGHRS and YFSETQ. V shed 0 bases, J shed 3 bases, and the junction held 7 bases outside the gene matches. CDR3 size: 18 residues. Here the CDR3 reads CASSLELGTSGFYNEQFF. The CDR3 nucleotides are TGCGCCAGCAGCTTGGAGCTGGGGACTAGCGGGTTCTACAATGAGCAGTTCTTC.

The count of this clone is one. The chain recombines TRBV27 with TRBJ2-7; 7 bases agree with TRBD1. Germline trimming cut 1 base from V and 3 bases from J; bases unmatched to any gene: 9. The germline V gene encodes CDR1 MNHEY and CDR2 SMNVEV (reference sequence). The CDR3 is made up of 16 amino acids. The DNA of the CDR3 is TGTGCCAGCAGTTTATACGGGACAGAGACCATCTACGAGCAGTACTTC. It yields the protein CASSLYGTETIYEQYF.

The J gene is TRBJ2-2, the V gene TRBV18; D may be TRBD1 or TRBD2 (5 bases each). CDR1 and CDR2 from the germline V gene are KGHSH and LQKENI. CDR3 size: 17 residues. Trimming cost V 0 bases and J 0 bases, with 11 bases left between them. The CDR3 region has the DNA TGTGCCAGCTCACCACCGGCCGGGACGGCGAACACCGGGGAGCTGTTTTTT. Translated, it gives CASSPPAGTANTGELFF.

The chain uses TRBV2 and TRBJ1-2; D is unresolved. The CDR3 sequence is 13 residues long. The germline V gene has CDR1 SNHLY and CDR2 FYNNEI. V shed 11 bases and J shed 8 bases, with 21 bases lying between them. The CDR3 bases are TGTGCCGGACTCCCCCGTTGGAGTTCCGGCTACACCTTC. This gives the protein CAGLPRWSSGYTF. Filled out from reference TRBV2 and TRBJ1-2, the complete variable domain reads EPEVTQTPSHQVTQMGQEVILRCVPISNHLYFYWYRQILGQKVEFLVSFYNNEISEKSEIFDDQFSVERPDGSNFTLKIRSTKLEDSAMYFCAGLPRWSSGYTFGSGTRLTVV.

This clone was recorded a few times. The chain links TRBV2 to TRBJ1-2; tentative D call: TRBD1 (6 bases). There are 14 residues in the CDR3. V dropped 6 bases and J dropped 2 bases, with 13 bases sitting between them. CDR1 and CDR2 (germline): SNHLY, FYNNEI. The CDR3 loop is CASRSKGGNYGYTF. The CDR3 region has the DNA TGTGCCAGCAGGAGCAAGGGGGGAAACTATGGCTACACCTTC.

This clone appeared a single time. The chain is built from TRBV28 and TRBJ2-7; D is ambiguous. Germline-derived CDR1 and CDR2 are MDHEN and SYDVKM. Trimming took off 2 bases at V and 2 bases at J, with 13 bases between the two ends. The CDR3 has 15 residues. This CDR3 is CASSLRGNIPYEQYF. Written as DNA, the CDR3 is TGTGCCAGCAGTTTACGTGGGAATATACCCTACGAGCAGTACTTC.

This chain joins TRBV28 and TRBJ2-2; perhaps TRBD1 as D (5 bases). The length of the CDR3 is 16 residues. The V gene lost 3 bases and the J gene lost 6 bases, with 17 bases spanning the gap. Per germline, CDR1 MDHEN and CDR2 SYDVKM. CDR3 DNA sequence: TGTGCCAGCAGTTTGGCAGGGAACGAAAAGGCCGGGGAGCTGTTTTTT. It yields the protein CASSLAGNEKAGELFF.